The following is a T cell receptor beta chain sequence with its context. This clonotype turned up a few times. Its antigen is not yet known. No clone much larger than this one lies a single base away; base qualities are absent. The TCR beta CDR3 regions were amplified from the RNA transcripts. A first-round RT-PCR of the TCR CDR3 used the HTBI primer set with the Qiagen OneStep RT-PCR kit. Libraries were constructed in a second round of multiplex PCR, after which size selection and purification were carried out. Libraries were sequenced paired-end with 100 bp reads on an Illumina HiSeq2000. The original pipeline was this. SOAPnuke was used to process the raw data, with reads discarded if the reads contained adapters or uncalled bases, had a mean Phred below 15, or lacked an exact constant-primer or identifier match. COPE v1.2.5 was used to merge high-quality paired reads, and clonotypes were defined as unique nucleotide sequences. MiTCR v1.1 was used to align the clonotypes against IMGT TRBV, TRBD and TRBJ reference segments. Only V-J combinations with frequency above 0.0001, covering roughly 99% of repertoires, were analysed. The TCS score was defined as F50 (clonal expansion) divided by E x V (chaos), with BLOSUM62-based TCRdist calculated between CDR3 peptides within each V-J. Welch's t-statistics and random forest reduced roughly 540 V-J features to about 13, which were used in a naive Bayes classifier (R e1071). TCRdb reworked the public reads: Q25 trimming with fastp, MiXCR clone assembly, productive beta chains retained. Duplicate CDR3 protein sequences are folded into a single record with the most common DNA and genes. These V and J calls derive from TCRdb rather than the authors' analysis. The sample table contains a few hundred thousand distinct CDR3 sequences; only one count was recorded for approximately 16% of them. The top ten hold less than 3.5% of the sample.

This entry belongs to a study of T cells in Graves' hyperthyroidism and ophthalmopathy (dated by TCRdb to 2018 to 2020). For the study in its entirety: Peripheral blood samples were taken at the time of initial diagnosis, prior to any treatment. A discovery cohort of roughly 100 patients, 43 with Graves' ophthalmopathy and 55 to 60 with stable Graves' hyperthyroidism, was used to find distinguishing TCR V-J signatures. Prospective prediction of ophthalmopathy was tested in an independent validation cohort consisting of roughly 19 hyperthyroidism patients and more than 15 patients who later progressed to ophthalmopathy. The 100 or so discovery patients were randomly split 7:3 into training and test sets. In about 6 Graves' hyperthyroidism patients, the study also compared T-cell repertoires from thyroid tissue with T-cell repertoires from blood. Once sampling was done, hyperthyroidism patients were given methimazole at a starting dose of 30 mg daily, whereas ophthalmopathy patients were given high-dose intravenous methylprednisolone. TCR Vbeta CDR3 sequencing of 120 to 150 peripheral blood samples (roughly 43 ophthalmopathy, 75 or so hyperthyroidism and roughly 17 progressor patients) is reported in the paper. The paper as a whole reports these results and caveats: A 13 V-J signature model separated ophthalmopathy from stable hyperthyroidism, with just over 85% sensitivity and roughly 81% specificity in cross-validation and 80%/75% in testing. No statistical method was used to fix the sample size in advance, and group allocation was not hidden from the investigators. Most expanded thyroid clonotypes (frequency above 0.001) were also detected in blood, a finding suggesting that blood repertoires may reflect thyroid immune responses. In validation, the model predicted progression to ophthalmopathy a median of roughly six months before onset, with over 55% sensitivity and 72.22% specificity.

In the ophthalmopathy patients, disease was moderately to severely active, with a Clinical Activity Score of 3 or more, a NOSPECS grade of 4 or more, and a duration of less than 3 months. Patients with uncontrolled infections, other autoimmune diseases, pregnancy or lactation were excluded. Clinical symptoms, serum thyroxine and TRAb, thyroid ultrasound, and orbital computed tomography formed the basis for the diagnoses. Ficoll-Paque density gradient centrifugation was used to isolate PBMCs from about 10 ml of fresh peripheral blood. Total RNA was extracted with Trizol reagent, and quality was checked on an Agilent 2100 Bioanalyzer. Trimming costs V 5 bases and J 3 bases, and their ends lie 18 bases apart. Counted from cysteine to phenylalanine, this CDR3 has 16 amino acids. Just the 48-base CDR3 DNA is kept, in frame starting at base 1.

Sequenced sample: blood. The sequence links TRBV12-3 or TRBV12-4 to TRBJ2-3, with the D gene call left open. The sequence derives from a woman between 35 and 50 years old with Graves' ophthalmopathy. The DNA sequence is TGTGCCAGCAGTGGGGTTGTAGGCTTCCTGACAGATACGCAGTATTTT. Its amino acids are CASSGVVGFLTDTQYF.